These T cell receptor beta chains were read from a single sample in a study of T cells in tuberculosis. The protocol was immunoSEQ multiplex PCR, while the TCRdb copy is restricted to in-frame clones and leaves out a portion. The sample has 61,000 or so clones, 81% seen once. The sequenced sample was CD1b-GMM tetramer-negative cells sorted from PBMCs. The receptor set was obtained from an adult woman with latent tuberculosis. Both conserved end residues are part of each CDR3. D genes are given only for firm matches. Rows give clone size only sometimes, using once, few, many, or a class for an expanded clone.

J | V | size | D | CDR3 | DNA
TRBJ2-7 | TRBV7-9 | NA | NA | CASSLGLEQYF | TGTGCCAGCAGCTTGGGACTCGAGCAGTACTTC
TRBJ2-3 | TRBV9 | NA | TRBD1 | CASSLRQGSDTDTQYF | TGTGCCAGCAGCCTTCGACAGGGCTCAGACACAGATACGCAGTATTTT
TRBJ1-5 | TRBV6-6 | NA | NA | CATTGAGGNQPQHF | TGTGCCACAACCGGGGCAGGGGGCAATCAGCCCCAGCATTTT
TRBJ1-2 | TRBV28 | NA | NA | CASTLIRGYGYTF | TGTGCCAGCACCCTTATAAGGGGCTATGGCTACACCTTC
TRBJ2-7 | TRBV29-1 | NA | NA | CSVIWPRTASYEQYF | TGCAGCGTCATATGGCCCCGGACAGCCTCCTACGAGCAGTACTTC
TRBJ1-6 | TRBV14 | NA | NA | CASSHLWRGSSYNSPLHF | TGTGCCAGCAGCCATCTCTGGCGGGGAAGCTCCTATAATTCCCCCCTCCACTTT
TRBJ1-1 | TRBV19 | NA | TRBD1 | CASSTGQLNTEAFF | TGTGCCAGTAGTACGGGACAGCTGAACACTGAAGCTTTCTTT
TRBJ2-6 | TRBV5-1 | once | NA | CASRTANRNRISGANVLTF | TGCGCCAGCAGAACCGCCAACAGGAATAGGATCTCTGGGGCCAACGTCCTGACTTTC
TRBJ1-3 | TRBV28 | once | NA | CASSGQIDSGNTIYF | TGTGCCAGCAGTGGACAGATCGACTCTGGAAACACCATATATTTT
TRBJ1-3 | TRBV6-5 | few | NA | CASSGGGNTIYF | TGTGCCAGCAGTGGAGGTGGAAACACCATATATTTT
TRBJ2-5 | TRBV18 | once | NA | CASSRQTQETQYF | TGTGCCAGCTCACGACAGACCCAAGAGACCCAGTACTTC
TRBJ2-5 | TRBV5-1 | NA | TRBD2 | CASSDRPSGPLETQYF | TGCGCCAGCAGCGACCGTCCTAGCGGGCCTCTAGAGACCCAGTACTTC
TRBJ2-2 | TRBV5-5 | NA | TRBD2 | CASSPILGLAVRELFF | TGTGCCAGCAGCCCGATCCTGGGACTAGCGGTCCGGGAGCTGTTTTTT
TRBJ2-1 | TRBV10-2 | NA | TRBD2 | CASNLAGGSGNEQFF | TGCGCCAGCAACCTAGCGGGAGGTAGTGGGAATGAGCAGTTCTTC
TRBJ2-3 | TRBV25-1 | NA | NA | CASSYQARYF | TGTGCCAGCAGTTACCAAGCCCGGTATTTT
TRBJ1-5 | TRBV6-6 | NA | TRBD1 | CASTQGTGHQPQHF | TGTGCCAGCACCCAAGGGACAGGGCATCAGCCCCAGCATTTT
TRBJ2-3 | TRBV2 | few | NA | CATARGDTQYF | TGTGCTACAGCTAGGGGAGATACGCAGTATTTT
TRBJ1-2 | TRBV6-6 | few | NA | CASRRQSYGYTF | TGTGCCAGCCGACGACAGTCCTATGGCTACACCTTC
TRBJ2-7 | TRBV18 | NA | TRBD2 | CASSPSSGSGEQYF | TGTGCCAGCTCACCGTCTAGCGGGAGTGGCGAGCAGTACTTC
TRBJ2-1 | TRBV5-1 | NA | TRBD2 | CASSDGTSVYNEQFF | TGCGCCAGCAGCGACGGGACTAGCGTATACAATGAGCAGTTCTTC
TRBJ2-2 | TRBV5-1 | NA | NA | CASSLAKGAGELFF | TGCGCCAGCAGCTTGGCCAAGGGGGCCGGGGAGCTGTTTTTT
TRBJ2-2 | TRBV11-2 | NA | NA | CASSIRQESNTGELFF | TGTGCCAGCAGCATCCGACAGGAGTCGAACACCGGGGAGCTGTTTTTT
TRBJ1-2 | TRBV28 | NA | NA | CASSLVGHGLDYGYTF | TGTGCCAGCAGTTTAGTTGGACACGGTCTGGACTATGGCTACACCTTC
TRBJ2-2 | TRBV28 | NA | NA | CASTTAGSVRGRELFF | TGTGCCAGCACCACCGCGGGGAGCGTTCGGGGAAGGGAGCTGTTTTTT
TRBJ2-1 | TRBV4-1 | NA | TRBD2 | CASSQQPAGGLVNEQFF | TGCGCCAGCAGCCAACAACCAGCGGGGGGCCTAGTCAATGAGCAGTTCTTC
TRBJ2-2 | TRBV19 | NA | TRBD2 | CASSPGGLMNTGELFF | TGTGCCAGTAGTCCGGGGGGATTGATGAACACCGGGGAGCTGTTTTTT
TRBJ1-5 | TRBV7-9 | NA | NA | CASSLAHPGEPQHF | TGTGCCAGCAGCTTAGCCCACCCTGGAGAGCCCCAGCATTTT
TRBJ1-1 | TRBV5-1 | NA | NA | CASSSQGRNTEAFF | TGCGCCAGCAGCTCACAGGGCCGGAACACTGAAGCTTTCTTT
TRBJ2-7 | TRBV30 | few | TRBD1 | CAWTLGTGVYEQYF | TGTGCCTGGACCCTCGGGACAGGGGTCTACGAGCAGTACTTC
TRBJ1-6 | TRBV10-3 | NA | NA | CAISESKGNSPLHF | TGTGCCATCAGTGAGTCGAAGGGGAATTCACCCCTCCACTTT
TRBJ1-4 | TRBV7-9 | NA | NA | CASSLVVGVRNEKLFF | TGTGCCAGCAGCTTAGTAGTTGGAGTCCGGAATGAAAAACTGTTTTTT
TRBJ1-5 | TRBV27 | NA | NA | CASSLSRLVHQPQHF | TGTGCCAGCAGTTTAAGCCGCCTTGTACATCAGCCCCAGCATTTT
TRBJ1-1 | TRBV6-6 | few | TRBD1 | CASTPGTGALKAFF | TGTGCCAGCACCCCCGGGACAGGGGCCCTTAAAGCTTTCTTT
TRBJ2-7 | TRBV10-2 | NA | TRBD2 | CASSDLLAGTSVYEQYF | TGCGCCAGCAGTGATCTCCTAGCCGGGACTAGCGTCTACGAGCAGTACTTC
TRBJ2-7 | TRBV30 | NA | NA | CAWSVSAAYEQYF | TGTGCCTGGAGTGTATCCGCGGCCTACGAGCAGTACTTC
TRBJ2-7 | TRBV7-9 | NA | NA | CASSLEPSPLYEQYF | TGTGCCAGCAGCTTGGAACCTAGCCCCCTATACGAGCAGTACTTC
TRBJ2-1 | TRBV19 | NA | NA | CASSIRRGLSNEQFF | TGTGCCAGTAGTATACGGCGGGGGCTAAGCAATGAGCAGTTCTTC
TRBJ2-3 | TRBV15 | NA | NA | CATRRADSTDTQYF | TGTGCCACCCGCAGGGCGGATAGCACAGATACGCAGTATTTT
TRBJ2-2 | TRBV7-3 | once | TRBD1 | CASSWDRVNTGELFF | TGTGCCAGCAGCTGGGACAGGGTGAACACCGGGGAGCTGTTTTTT
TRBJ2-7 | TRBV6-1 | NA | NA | CASRRENIYEQYF | TGTGCCAGTCGCCGGGAGAACATCTACGAGCAGTACTTC
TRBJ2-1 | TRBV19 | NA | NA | CASRAQGFGQFF | TGTGCCAGTAGGGCACAGGGTTTTGGGCAGTTCTTC
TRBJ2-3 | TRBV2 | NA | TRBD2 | CASSESGRTDTQYF | TGTGCCAGCAGTGAGAGCGGGAGAACAGATACGCAGTATTTT
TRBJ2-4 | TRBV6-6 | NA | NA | CASSYEGEEIKNIQYF | TGTGCCAGCAGTTACGAGGGAGAGGAGATCAAAAACATTCAGTACTTC
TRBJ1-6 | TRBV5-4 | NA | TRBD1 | CASSSRTGRNSPLHF | TGTGCCAGCAGCTCGAGGACAGGGCGAAATTCACCCCTCCACTTT
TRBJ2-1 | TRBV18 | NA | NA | CASSIQGGTSSSYNEQFF | TGTGCCAGCTCAATACAGGGGGGGACTAGCAGTTCCTACAATGAGCAGTTCTTC
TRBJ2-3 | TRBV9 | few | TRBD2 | CASSVEGLAGGLADTQYF | TGTGCCAGCAGCGTAGAGGGACTAGCGGGAGGGTTGGCAGATACGCAGTATTTT
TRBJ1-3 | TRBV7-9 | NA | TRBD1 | CASSLQTTGVGNTIYF | TGTGCCAGCAGCTTACAAACTACAGGGGTTGGAAACACCATATATTTT
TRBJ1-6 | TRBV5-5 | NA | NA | CASSLRDSNSPLHF | TGTGCCAGCAGCTTGCGGGATTCAAATTCACCCCTCCACTTT
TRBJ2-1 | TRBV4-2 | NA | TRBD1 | CASSQGQGWDEQFF | TGTGCCAGCAGCCAAGGACAGGGGTGGGATGAGCAGTTCTTC
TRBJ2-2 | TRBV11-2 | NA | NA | CASSLALENTGELFF | TGTGCCAGCAGCTTAGCTCTAGAGAACACCGGGGAGCTGTTTTTT
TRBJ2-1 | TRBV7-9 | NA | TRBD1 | CASSLDRGSYNEQFF | TGTGCCAGCAGCTTAGACAGGGGCTCCTACAATGAGCAGTTCTTC
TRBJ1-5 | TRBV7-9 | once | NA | CASSSQGSPSNQPQHF | TGTGCCAGCAGCTCTCAGGGGTCGCCGAGCAATCAGCCCCAGCATTTT
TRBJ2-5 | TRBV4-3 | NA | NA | CASSQEGGGQETQYF | TGCGCCAGCAGCCAAGAAGGCGGCGGGCAAGAGACCCAGTACTTC
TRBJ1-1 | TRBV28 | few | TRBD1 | CASSPGDRGNTEAFF | TGTGCCAGCAGTCCGGGCGACAGGGGTAACACTGAAGCTTTCTTT
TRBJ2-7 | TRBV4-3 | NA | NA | CASSQYTGTSAGEQYF | TGCGCCAGCAGCCAATACACCGGGACCTCTGCGGGGGAGCAGTACTTC